This TCR beta chain was sequenced during a study of blood T cells in healthy people across ages. The CDR3 is 14 amino acids. J gave up 6 bases and V 4 bases, and 8 bases lay outside the gene matches. Germline CDR1 is LGHNA and CDR2 is YNFKEQ. Caucasian individuals from Russia who were healthy and aged roughly 6 to 95 acted as donors. PCR was performed a second time for about 7 to 12 cycles using a sample-barcoded 5' primer and a J-beta primer mix. A minimum of 3 million CDR3-containing paired-end reads was obtained for each sample. MiXCR was run by TCRdb on the 5' RACE reads, yielding one entry per CDR3 protein. Of fewer than 2 million distinct CDR3 sequences in the sample, roughly two fifths were seen once. Note on this clonotype: Antigen unknown.

Points from the study as a whole: A greater number of naive CD4+ cells and higher diversity distinguished long-lived donors from aged donors.

The chain has TRBV4-2 and TRBJ1-2; 7 nucleotides match TRBD1. Sequenced sample: blood. This sequence originates from a human donor in good health. Here the CDR3 DNA reads TGTGCCAGCAGCCGCCCGGGACAGCCCGATGGCTACACCTTC. As protein: CASSRPGQPDGYTF.